A single sample is the source of the 29 T cell receptor beta chains below, sequenced in a study of tissue T cells after allogeneic stem cell transplantation (dated by TCRdb to 2022 to 2024). Libraries were built with the immunoSEQ multiplex PCR assay. TCRdb re-hosts the immuneACCESS table, in-frame sequences only. Its copies lack some clones; in the studies checked, an unresolved V gene accounts for under half of them, and the cause for the rest is not known. This sample holds roughly 20,000 clones; around 63% were observed only once. Jointly, the top ten make up 0.41% of the sample. Sequences were obtained from blood. These TCRs come from a female BALB/c mouse in good health. This strain possesses the MHC haplotype H2-d.

On this clone: Genes and germline are mouse. From the germline J gene comes the end of the CDR3, since the read stops 1 residue before it. The rearrangement links TRBV13-3 to TRBJ2-1, with 7 bases lining up with TRBD1. CDR1 is NNHDY and CDR2 is SYVADS in the germline V gene. The CDR3 has 14 residues. V was pared by 4 bases and J by 7 bases, with 8 bases of the junction left unmatched. The CDR3 DNA, read in part, is TGTGCCAGCAGTCCTCGACAGGGAGGAGCTGAGCAGTTC. Amino acid sequence: CASSPRQGGAEQF. The entire CDR3 reads CASSPRQGGAEQFF.

About this clone itself: The listed genes are named as in mouse. Read data end 1 residue before the CDR3 end; the end is taken from the germline J gene. The V and J genes are TRBV13-3 and TRBJ1-2; D is possibly TRBD1 (5 bases). Per germline, CDR1 NNHDY and CDR2 SYVADS. Trimming took 2 bases from V and 2 from J, leaving 7 bases between them. The CDR3 totals 13 residues. Here the CDR3 reads CASSEPGNSDYTF. The sequenced part of the CDR3 DNA is TGTGCCAGCAGTGAACCAGGGAACTCCGACTACACC.

In regard to this clone: Gene names are the mouse ones. The DNA read from the CDR3 is TGTGCCAGCGGTGGGACAATTTCCAACGAAAGATTATTT. Translating it yields CASGGTISNERLF. The entire CDR3 sequence reads CASGGTISNERLFF. The V and J genes are TRBV13-2 and TRBJ1-4; TRBD1 might be the D (5 bases). The read finishes 1 residue shy of the CDR3 end, and the germline J gene is used to complete it. The germline V and J ends were trimmed by 3 bases and 0 bases, with 6 bases remaining between them. This CDR3 is 14 amino acids long. Germline V CDR1 and CDR2: NNHNN, SYGAGS (reference sequence).

In the case of this clone: The germline and genes are mouse ones. The CDR3 extends 1 residue past the end of the read, so its final part is completed from the germline J gene. The J gene is TRBJ2-2, the V gene TRBV13-2; TRBD2 aligns across 8 bases. The trim removed 3 bases at V and 3 bases at J, leaving 4 bases unmatched. Germline V gene sequence: CDR1 NNHNN, CDR2 SYGAGS (reference sequence). The CDR3 is made up of 15 amino acids. The covered CDR3 bases are TGTGCCAGCGGTGGGGGGGGCGTCGACACCGGGCAGCTCTAC. Protein product: CASGGGGVDTGQLY. The CDR3 in its entirety is CASGGGGVDTGQLYF.

A few counts support this clone. Mouse gene names and germline throughout. The read comes to an end 1 residue before the CDR3 does, leaving the germline J gene to fill in the end. This rearrangement joins TRBV31 to TRBJ2-1; D remains ambiguous. Germline lookup yields CDR1 GKSSPN and CDR2 SITVG. The CDR3 contains 14 residues. V lost 1 base and J 0 bases, leaving 7 bases between the germline ends. The CDR3 loop is CAWSHRVNYAEQFF. The sequenced CDR3 bases are TGTGCCTGGAGTCACCGGGTTAACTATGCTGAGCAGTTC.

This clone was picked up one time. Mouse germline and gene names are used. Read coverage stops 1 residue before the CDR3 terminus; the germline J gene supplies the remainder. This chain joins TRBV13-3 and TRBJ2-4; either TRBD1 or TRBD2 may supply D (5 bases each). The CDR3 runs 13 residues. The V gene's germline CDR1 is NNHDY and CDR2 SYVADS. Trimming took off 5 bases at V and 1 base at J, with 8 bases between the two ends. The CDR3 is CASSGDRQNTLYF. CDR3 bases read: TGTGCCAGCAGCGGGGACCGTCAAAACACCTTGTAC.

In regard to this clone: Germline and genes here are mouse. Read coverage stops 1 residue before the CDR3 terminus; the germline J gene supplies the remainder. The rearrangement uses TRBV29 and TRBJ1-1; D gene unclear. Germline CDR1 is MSHET and CDR2 is SYDVDS. V gave up 4 bases and J gave up 4 bases, with 7 bases separating them. The CDR3 has 12 amino acids. The CDR3 loop reads CASSSGSTEVFF. The DNA read from the CDR3 is TGTGCTAGCAGTTCGGGCAGCACAGAAGTCTTC.

A remark on this clone: The genes and germline here are from mouse. The read stops 1 residue short of the end of the CDR3; the missing end is completed from the germline J gene. This chain links TRBV13-2 with TRBJ2-2, with D tentatively TRBD1 or TRBD2 (5 bases each). The CDR3 length is 13 residues. V lost 4 bases and J 3 bases, leaving 7 bases between the germline ends. In germline, CDR1 is NNHNN, CDR2 SYGAGS (reference sequence). CDR3 in amino acids: CASGRGYTGQLYF. Incomplete CDR3 DNA: TGTGCCAGCGGTCGGGGCTACACCGGGCAGCTCTAC.

Comments on this clone: Gene and germline names: mouse. The sequenced CDR3 bases are TGTGCCAGCGGTGGCGGACTGGTCCAAGACACCCAGTAC. Protein: CASGGGLVQDTQY. The whole CDR3 sequence is CASGGGLVQDTQYF. The chain couples TRBV13-2 to TRBJ2-5; TRBD2 matches 7 bases. The CDR3 is cut off 1 residue early in the read; its end comes from the germline J gene. The V and J ends lost 3 bases and 2 bases, in that order; junction bases with no gene match: 3. Germline V lookup: CDR1 NNHNN, CDR2 SYGAGS (reference sequence). The CDR3 runs to 14 residues.

As to this clone: Gene labels here are mouse ones. The read ends 1 residue early relative to the CDR3; the germline J gene fills the gap. The sample holds other DNA sequences that translate to the same CDR3. This sequence joins TRBV2 and TRBJ2-5; 7 bases align to TRBD2. V dropped 0 bases and J dropped 3; count of bases not matched to a gene: 0. The CDR3 loop spans 14 amino acids. In germline, CDR1 is LGHNA, CDR2 YSYQKL. Here the CDR3 reads CASSQDWGQDTQYF. The covered CDR3 bases are TGTGCCAGCAGCCAAGACTGGGGGCAAGACACCCAGTAC.

Remarks on this clone: The germline and genes are mouse ones. From the germline J gene comes the end of the CDR3, since the read stops 1 residue before it. V is TRBV19 and J is TRBJ1-1; D is unresolved. V was trimmed by 4 bases and J by 0 bases, leaving 10 bases between them. The CDR3 covers 14 residues. Germline V gene sequence: CDR1 FNHDT, CDR2 SITEND (reference sequence). This CDR3 reads CASSLPGANTEVFF. Partial CDR3 DNA: TGTGCCAGCAGTCTTCCCGGGGCAAACACAGAAGTCTTC.

On this clone itself: Mouse germline and gene names are used. The read halts 1 residue ahead of the CDR3 end, with the missing end drawn from the germline J gene. This chain links TRBV13-2 with TRBJ2-1; 10 positions agree with TRBD2. V shed 2 bases and J 3 bases; nucleotides not matched to a gene: 5. The length of the CDR3 is 16 residues. The germline CDR1 and CDR2 sequences are NNHNN and SYGAGS (reference sequence). Incomplete CDR3 DNA: TGTGCCAGCGGTGAATCTGGGGGGGCGCTCTATGCTGAGCAGTTC. It yields the protein CASGESGGALYAEQF. From start to end, the CDR3 is CASGESGGALYAEQFF.

Concerning this clone: Gene names are the mouse ones. The missing CDR3 end, 1 residue past where the read stops, is filled in from the germline J gene. This sequence joins TRBV5 and TRBJ2-2; 10 bases agree with TRBD1. Germline V gene lookup returns CDR1 LGHNA and CDR2 YNLKQL (reference sequence). The CDR3 loop spans 17 amino acids. J lost 0 bases, V lost 4 bases, and 5 bases had no gene match. The CDR3 spells CASSRRDRGANTGQLYF. CDR3 bases read: TGTGCCAGCAGCCGCCGGGACAGGGGAGCAAACACCGGGCAGCTCTAC.

As for this clone: These gene names are mouse names. The sequence runs out 1 residue before the end of the CDR3; the remainder is reconstructed from the germline J gene. The chain has TRBV4 and TRBJ2-2, with D perhaps being TRBD1 or TRBD2 (5 bases each). With 5 bases removed from V and 6 bases from J, the gap between germline ends came to 10 bases. The CDR3 extends over 13 amino acids. The V gene's germline CDR1 is LGHDT and CDR2 YNNKQL (reference sequence). CDR3 amino acids: CASSNGASGQLYF. Partial CDR3 DNA: TGTGCCAGCAGCAACGGGGCATCCGGGCAGCTCTAC.

As regards this clone: Germline and genes here are mouse. The read terminates 1 residue ahead of where the CDR3 ends, so the germline J gene completes it. V is TRBV3 and J is TRBJ2-5; D is possibly TRBD1 (6 bases). Trimming left V 3 bases short and J 3 bases short, with 10 bases between. The CDR3 contains 14 residues. Germline assignment: CDR1 SNHLY and CDR2 FYNGKV (reference sequence). Partial CDR3 DNA: TGTGCCAGCAGCTTCCGGGACATACAAGACACCCAGTAC. This sequence encodes CASSFRDIQDTQY. The CDR3 in its entirety is CASSFRDIQDTQYF.

Remarks on this clone: The gene symbols are mouse symbols. The CDR3 end falls 1 residue outside the read, so it is completed with the germline J gene. The chain couples TRBV4 to TRBJ1-4; 10 bases are shared with TRBD1. CDR1 and CDR2 (germline): LGHDT, YNNKQL (reference sequence). The CDR3 consists of 14 residues. V was pared by 6 bases and J by 7 bases, with 5 bases of the junction left unmatched. CDR3: CASRSGTGVERLFF. Partial CDR3 DNA: TGTGCCAGCAGGTCCGGGACAGGGGTCGAAAGATTATTT.

To note about this clone: Genes here carry mouse names. The read falls 1 residue short of the CDR3 end, and the missing part is taken from the germline J gene. This specimen includes other DNA sequences encoding the same CDR3. V gene TRBV13-1 combines with J gene TRBJ2-4, with no clear D. Germline CDR1 reads NSHNY; CDR2 reads SYGAGN. The CDR3 is made up of 13 amino acids. V lost 2 bases and J lost 0, with 4 bases in between. This CDR3 reads CASSEGSQNTLYF. The sequenced CDR3 bases are TGTGCCAGCAGTGAGGGGAGTCAAAACACCTTGTAC.

Regarding this clone: All gene names here are mouse names. The CDR3 is cut off 1 residue early in the read; its end comes from the germline J gene. This chain connects TRBV31 to TRBJ1-3; D possibly corresponds to TRBD1 (6 bases). This CDR3 has 14 amino acids. The V and J ends lost 0 bases and 0 bases respectively, with 6 bases between them. Germline CDR1 GKSSPN, CDR2 SITVG. The CDR3 bases that were read are TGTGCCTGGAGTCTAGGGGGTTCTGGAAATACGCTCTAT. This sequence encodes CAWSLGGSGNTLY. The whole CDR3 sequence is CAWSLGGSGNTLYF.

Of note for this clone: The genes and germline here are from mouse. CDR3 sequence: CASSQNWGLNAETLYF. CDR3 DNA (partial): TGTGCCAGCAGCCAAAACTGGGGGCTAAATGCAGAAACGCTGTAT. The rearrangement joins TRBV5 to TRBJ2-3; 8 bases align to TRBD2. The read comes to an end 1 residue before the CDR3 does, leaving the germline J gene to fill in the end. The germline CDR1 and CDR2 sequences are LGHNA and YNLKQL (reference sequence). With V trimmed by 2 bases and J by 2 bases, 6 bases remained unmatched. The CDR3 loop spans 16 amino acids.

Notes on this clone: Genes here carry mouse names. The read stops 1 residue short of the end of the CDR3; the missing end is completed from the germline J gene. The chain joins TRBV29 to TRBJ1-1; D uncertain. The V and J ends lost 5 bases and 1 base respectively, with 8 bases between them. The CDR3 sequence is 13 residues long. Germline CDR1 and CDR2: MSHET and SYDVDS. CDR3 in amino acids: CASSPNKNTEVFF. Incomplete CDR3 DNA: TGTGCTAGCAGTCCGAACAAAAACACAGAAGTCTTC.

The count of this clone is one. Gene and germline names: mouse. Sequencing ends 1 residue short of the CDR3 end; the germline J gene provides the rest. The V gene is TRBV19, the J gene TRBJ2-4, with 10 bases matching TRBD1. With V trimmed by 7 bases and J by 9 bases, 8 bases remained unmatched. There are 13 residues in the CDR3. CDR1 FNHDT and CDR2 SITEND come from the germline V gene (reference sequence). The sequenced CDR3 bases are TGTGCCAGCGGCCGACAGGGGGCAAGGACCTTGTAC. Translation gives CASGRQGARTLY. The full CDR3 sequence reads CASGRQGARTLYF.

This clone appeared once. Mouse gene names apply. The read terminates 1 residue ahead of where the CDR3 ends, so the germline J gene completes it. V is TRBV13-2 and J is TRBJ2-3; TRBD2 matches 9 bases. The CDR3 runs 15 residues. CDR1 is NNHNN and CDR2 is SYGAGS in the germline V gene (reference sequence). Trimming cost V 2 bases and J 1 base; bases outside gene matches: 2. CDR3 residues: CASGEWTGGAETLYF. CDR3 DNA, as far as it was read: TGTGCCAGCGGTGAGTGGACTGGGGGTGCAGAAACGCTGTAT.

This clone was detected only a few times. Mouse names are used for the genes. The observed sequence ends 1 residue before the CDR3 terminus, with the missing tail filled in from the germline J gene. This chain links TRBV2 with TRBJ2-7; D not certain. Germline V gene sequence: CDR1 LGHNA, CDR2 YSYQKL. The CDR3 covers 15 residues. V lost 0 bases, J lost 4 bases, and 13 bases lay in between. This CDR3 is CASSQESGRKYEQYF. CDR3 bases read: TGTGCCAGCAGCCAAGAATCCGGGAGGAAATATGAACAGTAC.

To note about this clone: The gene symbols are mouse symbols. The read terminates 1 residue before the CDR3 end, so the remaining end is supplied by the germline J gene. The chain joins TRBV1 to TRBJ1-2, with D possibly being TRBD1 (5 bases). The germline gives CDR1 NSQYPW, CDR2 LRSPGD (reference sequence). V was shortened by 3 bases and J by 1 base, with 9 bases between the two germline ends. The CDR3 has 14 residues. The CDR3 is CTCSAQGENSDYTF. Partial CDR3 DNA: TGCACCTGCAGTGCCCAGGGAGAAAACTCCGACTACACC.

With regard to this clone: Gene names and germline refer to mouse. CDR3 DNA (partial): TGTGCCAGCAGCTGGGACTTTAGTGCAGAAACGCTGTAT. This translates into CASSWDFSAETLY. The whole CDR3 sequence is CASSWDFSAETLYF. This chain joins TRBV4 and TRBJ2-3; D may be TRBD2 (6 bases). The CDR3 end falls 1 residue outside the read, so it is completed with the germline J gene. With 4 bases removed from V and 0 bases from J, the gap between germline ends came to 8 bases. CDR1 and CDR2 (germline): LGHDT, YNNKQL (reference sequence). This CDR3 is 14 amino acids long.

As to this clone: The genes and germline here are from mouse. The sequenced fragment ends 1 residue before the CDR3 boundary, so the rest is inferred from the germline J gene. The chain joins TRBV19 to TRBJ1-4, with unresolved D. Germline V CDR1 and CDR2: FNHDT, SITEND (reference sequence). CDR3 length: 16 amino acids. V shed 4 bases and J shed 0 bases, with 13 bases lying between them. The CDR3 loop reads CASSSRQLISNERLFF. The CDR3 DNA, read in part, is TGTGCCAGCAGTTCCCGACAATTAATTTCCAACGAAAGATTATTT.

This clone was detected only once. Gene names and germline match the mouse. The CDR3 goes on 1 residue after the read ends, and that part is filled in from the germline J gene. The V call is TRBV31, the J call TRBJ2-3; D call uncertain. Germline V CDR1 and CDR2: GKSSPN, SITVG. There are 13 residues in the CDR3. The ends were cut back, 5 bases at V and 2 bases at J, with 11 bases in the middle. This CDR3 is CAWSASVAETLYF. CDR3 DNA (partial): TGTGCCTGGTCTGCCTCTGTTGCAGAAACGCTGTAT.

On this clone: The gene names given are mouse names. The read terminates 1 residue before the CDR3 end, so the remaining end is supplied by the germline J gene. The genes are TRBV5 and TRBJ2-5; D may match TRBD1 or TRBD2 (5 bases each). CDR1 is LGHNA and CDR2 is YNLKQL in the germline V gene (reference sequence). V lost 4 bases to trimming and J lost 5 bases, with 10 bases between them. The CDR3 runs to 13 residues. Incomplete CDR3 DNA: TGTGCCAGCAGCCCGAGGGACGGAGACACCCAGTAC. As protein: CASSPRDGDTQY. The whole CDR3 protein reads CASSPRDGDTQYF.

As to this clone: The germline and genes are mouse ones. The CDR3 end falls 1 residue outside the read, so it is completed with the germline J gene. This same CDR3 is encoded by further DNA sequences in the sample. The V gene is TRBV13-2, the J gene TRBJ2-4; 7 nucleotides line up with TRBD2. The CDR3 has 14 amino acids. The V gene's germline CDR1 is NNHNN and CDR2 SYGAGS (reference sequence). V shed 0 bases and J 3 bases; nucleotides not matched to a gene: 1. This CDR3 reads CASGDGGGQNTLYF. The CDR3 bases that were read are TGTGCCAGCGGTGATGGGGGGGGGCAAAACACCTTGTAC.